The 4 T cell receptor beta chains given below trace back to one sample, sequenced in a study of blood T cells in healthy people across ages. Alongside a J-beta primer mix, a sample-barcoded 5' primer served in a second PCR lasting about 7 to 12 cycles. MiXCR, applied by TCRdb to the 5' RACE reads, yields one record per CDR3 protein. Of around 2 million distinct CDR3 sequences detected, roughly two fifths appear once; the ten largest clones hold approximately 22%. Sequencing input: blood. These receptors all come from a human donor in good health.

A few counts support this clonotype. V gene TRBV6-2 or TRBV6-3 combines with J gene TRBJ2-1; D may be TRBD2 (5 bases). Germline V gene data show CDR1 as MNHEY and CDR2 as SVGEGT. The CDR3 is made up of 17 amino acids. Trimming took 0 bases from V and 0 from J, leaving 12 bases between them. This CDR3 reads CASSYSISGYSYNEQFF. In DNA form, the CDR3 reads TGTGCCAGCAGTTACTCGATAAGCGGATACTCCTACAATGAGCAGTTCTTC.

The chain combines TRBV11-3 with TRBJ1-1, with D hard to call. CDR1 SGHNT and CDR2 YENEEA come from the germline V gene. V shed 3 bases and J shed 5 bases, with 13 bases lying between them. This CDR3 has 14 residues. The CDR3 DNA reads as TGTGCCAGCAGCTTGAGAGGAGAGGTAACTGAAGCTTTCTTT. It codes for CASSLRGEVTEAFF.

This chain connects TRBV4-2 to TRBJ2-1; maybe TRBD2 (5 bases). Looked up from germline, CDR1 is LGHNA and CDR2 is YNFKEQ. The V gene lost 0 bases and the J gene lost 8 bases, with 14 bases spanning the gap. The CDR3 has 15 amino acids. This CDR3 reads CASSQEFSGLDEQFF. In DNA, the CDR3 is TGTGCCAGCAGCCAAGAATTTTCGGGGTTGGATGAGCAGTTCTTC.

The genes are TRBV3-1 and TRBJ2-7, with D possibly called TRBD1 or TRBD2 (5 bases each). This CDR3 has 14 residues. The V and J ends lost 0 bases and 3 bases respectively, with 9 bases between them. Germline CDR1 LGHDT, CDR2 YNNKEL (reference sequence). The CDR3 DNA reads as TGTGCCAGCAGCCAAGAGGGACGGCGCTACGAGCAGTACTTC. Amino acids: CASSQEGRRYEQYF.